This T cell receptor (beta chain) emerged from a study of human T cells and chemical hapten exposure. Germline V gene lookup returns CDR1 MNHEY and CDR2 SVGAGI. V dropped 4 bases and J dropped 4; count of bases not matched to a gene: 3. CDR3 length equals 14 residues. This clonotype was seen many times. As for time point: patch test 1, 2 weeks after DPC sensitization. The treatment here: therapeutic diphenylcyclopropenone sensitization with weekly scalp DPC. TCRdb re-derived calls from the RACE reads in MiXCR, one entry per CDR3 protein. The data show roughly 70,000 distinct CDR3 sequences, with about 9.4% seen just once and approximately 3% held by the top ten.

The chain employs TRBV6-5 and TRBJ2-2; 7 nucleotides agree with TRBD1. This TCR was recovered from a woman aged 40 to 55 with alopecia areata. Some clones in this sample may be carry-over from other donors' samples. This material consisted of whole blood, taken in connection with sensitization to the hapten diphenylcyclopropenone (DPC). In DNA, the CDR3 is TGTGCCAGCAGTTGGACAGGAACCACCGGGGAGCTGTTTTTT. This codes for CASSWTGTTGELFF.